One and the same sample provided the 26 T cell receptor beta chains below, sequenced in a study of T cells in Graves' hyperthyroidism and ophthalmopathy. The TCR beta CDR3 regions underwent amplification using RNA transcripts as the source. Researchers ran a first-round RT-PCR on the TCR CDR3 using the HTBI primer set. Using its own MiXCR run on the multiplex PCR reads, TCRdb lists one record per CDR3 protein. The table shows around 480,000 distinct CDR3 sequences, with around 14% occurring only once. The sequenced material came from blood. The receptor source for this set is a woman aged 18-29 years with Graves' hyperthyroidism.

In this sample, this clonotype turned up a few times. The CDR3: CATSRDRVQPQHF. CDR3 bases: TGTGCCACCAGCAGAGACAGGGTGCAGCCCCAGCATTTT. The chain combines TRBV15 with TRBJ1-5; TRBD1 is a possible D gene (5 bases). This CDR3 comprises 13 residues. From germline, CDR1 is LNHNV and CDR2 YYDKDF (reference sequence). V lost 0 bases to trimming and J lost 7 bases, with 7 bases between them.

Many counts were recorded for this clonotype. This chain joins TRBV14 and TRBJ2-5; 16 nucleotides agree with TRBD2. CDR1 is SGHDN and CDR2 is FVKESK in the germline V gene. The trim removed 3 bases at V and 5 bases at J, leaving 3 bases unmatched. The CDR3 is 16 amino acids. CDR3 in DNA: TGTGCCAGCAGCCAGGGACTAGCGGGAGGGCAGGAGACCCAGTACTTC. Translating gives CASSQGLAGGQETQYF.

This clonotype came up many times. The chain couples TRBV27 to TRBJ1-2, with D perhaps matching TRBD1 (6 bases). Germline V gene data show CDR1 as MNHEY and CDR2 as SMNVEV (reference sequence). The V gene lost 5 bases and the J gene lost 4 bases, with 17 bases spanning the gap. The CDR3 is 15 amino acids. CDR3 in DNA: TGTGCCAGCAGTCCGCCTGCTACAGGGTTCTATGGCTACACCTTC. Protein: CASSPPATGFYGYTF.

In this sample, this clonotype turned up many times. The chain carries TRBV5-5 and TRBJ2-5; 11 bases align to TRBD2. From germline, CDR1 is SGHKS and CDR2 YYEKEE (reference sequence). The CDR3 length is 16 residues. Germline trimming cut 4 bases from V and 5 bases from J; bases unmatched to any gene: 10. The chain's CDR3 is CASSPGVAGGPETQYF. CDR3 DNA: TGTGCCAGCAGCCCTGGGGTAGCGGGAGGGCCGGAGACCCAGTACTTC. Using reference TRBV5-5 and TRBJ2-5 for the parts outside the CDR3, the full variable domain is DAGVTQSPTHLIKTRGQQVTLRCSPISGHKSVSWYQQVLGQGPQFIFQYYEKEERGRGNFPDRFSARQFPNYSSELNVNALLLGDSALYLCASSPGVAGGPETQYFGPGTRLLVL.

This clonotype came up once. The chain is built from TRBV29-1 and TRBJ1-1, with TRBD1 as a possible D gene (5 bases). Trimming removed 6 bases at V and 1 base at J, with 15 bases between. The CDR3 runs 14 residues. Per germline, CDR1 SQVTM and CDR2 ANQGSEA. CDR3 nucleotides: TGCAGCGTCTCACTAAGGCAGGGGAACACTGAAGCTTTCTTT. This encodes CSVSLRQGNTEAFF.

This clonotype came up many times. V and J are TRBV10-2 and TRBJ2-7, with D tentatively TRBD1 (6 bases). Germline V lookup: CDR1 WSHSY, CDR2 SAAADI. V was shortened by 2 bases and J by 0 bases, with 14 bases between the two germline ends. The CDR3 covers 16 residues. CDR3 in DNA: TGCGCCAGCAGTGAGGGGTTCAGGGGCAGCTCCTACGAGCAGTACTTC. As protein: CASSEGFRGSSYEQYF.

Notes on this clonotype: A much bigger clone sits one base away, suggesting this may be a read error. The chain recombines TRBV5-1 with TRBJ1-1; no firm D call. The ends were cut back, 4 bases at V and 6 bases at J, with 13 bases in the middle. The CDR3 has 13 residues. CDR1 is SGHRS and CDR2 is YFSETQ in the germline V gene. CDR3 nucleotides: TGCGCCAGCAGCCTGGAATGGGCTGCTGAAGCTTTCTTT. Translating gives CASSLEWAAEAFF.

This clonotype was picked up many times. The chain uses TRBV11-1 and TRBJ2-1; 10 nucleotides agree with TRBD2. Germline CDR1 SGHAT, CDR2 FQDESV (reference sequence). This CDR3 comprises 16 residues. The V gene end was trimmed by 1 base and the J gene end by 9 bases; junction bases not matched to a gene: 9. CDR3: CASSLVALAGAREQFF. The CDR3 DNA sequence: TGTGCCAGCAGCTTAGTGGCGCTAGCGGGAGCGCGTGAGCAGTTCTTC.

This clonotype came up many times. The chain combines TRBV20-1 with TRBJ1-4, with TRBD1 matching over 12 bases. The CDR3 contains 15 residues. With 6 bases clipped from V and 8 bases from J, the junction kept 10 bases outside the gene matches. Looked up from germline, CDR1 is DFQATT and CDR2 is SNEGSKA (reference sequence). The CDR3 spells CSAVPWDRGREKLFF. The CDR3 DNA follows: TGCAGTGCCGTACCGTGGGACAGGGGGCGAGAAAAACTGTTTTTT.

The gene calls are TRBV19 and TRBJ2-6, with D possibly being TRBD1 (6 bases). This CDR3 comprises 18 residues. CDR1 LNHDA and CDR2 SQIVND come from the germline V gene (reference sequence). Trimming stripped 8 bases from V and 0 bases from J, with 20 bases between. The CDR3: CASLNRDPGASGANVLTF. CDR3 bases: TGTGCCAGTCTAAACCGGGACCCAGGGGCCTCTGGGGCCAACGTCCTGACTTTC.

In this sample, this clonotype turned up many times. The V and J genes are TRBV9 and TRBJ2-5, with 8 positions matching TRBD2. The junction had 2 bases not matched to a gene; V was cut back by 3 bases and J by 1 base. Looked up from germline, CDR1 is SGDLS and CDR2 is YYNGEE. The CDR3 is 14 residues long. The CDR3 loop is CASSAAGVQETQYF. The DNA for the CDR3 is TGTGCCAGCAGCGCAGCGGGGGTCCAAGAGACCCAGTACTTC.

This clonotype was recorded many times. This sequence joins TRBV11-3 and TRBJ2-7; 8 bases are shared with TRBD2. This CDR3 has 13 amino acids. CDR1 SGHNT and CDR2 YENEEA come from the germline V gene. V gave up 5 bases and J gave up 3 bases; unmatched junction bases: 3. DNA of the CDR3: TGTGCCAGCAGCCAAGCGGGAGACTACGAGCAGTACTTC. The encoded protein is CASSQAGDYEQYF.

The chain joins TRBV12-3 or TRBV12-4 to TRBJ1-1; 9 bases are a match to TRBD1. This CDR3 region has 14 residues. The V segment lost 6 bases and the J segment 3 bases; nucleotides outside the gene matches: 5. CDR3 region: CASRTGQGHTEAFF. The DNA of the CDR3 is TGTGCCAGCAGAACTGGACAGGGGCACACTGAAGCTTTCTTT.

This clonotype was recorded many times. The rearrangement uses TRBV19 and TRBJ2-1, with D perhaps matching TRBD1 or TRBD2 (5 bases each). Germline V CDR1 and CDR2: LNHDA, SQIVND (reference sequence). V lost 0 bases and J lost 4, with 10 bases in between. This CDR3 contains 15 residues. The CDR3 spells CASSIESWGYNEQFF. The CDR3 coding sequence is TGTGCCAGTAGTATAGAAAGTTGGGGGTACAATGAGCAGTTCTTC.

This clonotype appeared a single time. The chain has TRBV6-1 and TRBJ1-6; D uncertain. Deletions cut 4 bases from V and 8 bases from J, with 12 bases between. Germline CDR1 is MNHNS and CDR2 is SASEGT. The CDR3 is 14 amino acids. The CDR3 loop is CASSALPLDSPLHF. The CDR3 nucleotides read TGTGCCAGCAGTGCTTTACCCCTGGATTCACCCCTCCACTTT.

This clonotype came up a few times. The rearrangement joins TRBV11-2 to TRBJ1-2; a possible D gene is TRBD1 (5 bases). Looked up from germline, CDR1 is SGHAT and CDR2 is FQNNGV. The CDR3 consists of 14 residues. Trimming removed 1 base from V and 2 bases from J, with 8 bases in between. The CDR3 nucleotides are TGTGCCAGCAGCTTAGCACAGGCAAACTATGGCTACACCTTC. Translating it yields CASSLAQANYGYTF. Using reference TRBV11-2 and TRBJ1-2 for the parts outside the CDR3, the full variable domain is EAGVAQSPRYKIIEKRQSVAFWCNPISGHATLYWYQQILGQGPKLLIQFQNNGVVDDSQLPKDRFSAERLKGVDSTLKIQPAKLEDSAVYLCASSLAQANYGYTFGSGTRLTVV.

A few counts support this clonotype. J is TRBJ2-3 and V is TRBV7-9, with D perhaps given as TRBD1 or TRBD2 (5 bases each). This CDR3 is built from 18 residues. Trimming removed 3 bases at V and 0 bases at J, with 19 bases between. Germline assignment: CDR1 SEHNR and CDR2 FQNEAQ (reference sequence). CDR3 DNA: TGTGCCAGCAGCTTGAGGGGCCTCCCGCGGACTAGCACAGATACGCAGTATTTT. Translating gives CASSLRGLPRTSTDTQYF.

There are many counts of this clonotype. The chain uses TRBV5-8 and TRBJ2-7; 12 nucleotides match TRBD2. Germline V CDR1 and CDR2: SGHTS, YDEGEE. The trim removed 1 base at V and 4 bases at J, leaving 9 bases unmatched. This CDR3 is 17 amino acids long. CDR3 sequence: CASSLIQLAGGKYEQYF. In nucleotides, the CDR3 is TGTGCCAGCAGCTTGATTCAACTAGCGGGAGGAAAATACGAGCAGTACTTC.

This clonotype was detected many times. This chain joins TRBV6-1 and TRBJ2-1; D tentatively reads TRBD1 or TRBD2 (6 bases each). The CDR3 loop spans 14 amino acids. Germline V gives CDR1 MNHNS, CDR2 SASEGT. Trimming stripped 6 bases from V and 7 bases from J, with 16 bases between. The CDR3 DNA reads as TGTGCCAGCAGCTCGGGGGCGGAGAGTAATGAGCAGTTCTTC. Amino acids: CASSSGAESNEQFF.

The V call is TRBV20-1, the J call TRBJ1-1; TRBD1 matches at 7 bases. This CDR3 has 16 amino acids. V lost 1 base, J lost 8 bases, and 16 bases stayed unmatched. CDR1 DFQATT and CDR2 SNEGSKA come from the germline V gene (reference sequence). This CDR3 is CSARAGLTGISSEAFF. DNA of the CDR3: TGCAGTGCTAGAGCTGGTTTGACAGGGATATCCTCCGAAGCTTTCTTT.

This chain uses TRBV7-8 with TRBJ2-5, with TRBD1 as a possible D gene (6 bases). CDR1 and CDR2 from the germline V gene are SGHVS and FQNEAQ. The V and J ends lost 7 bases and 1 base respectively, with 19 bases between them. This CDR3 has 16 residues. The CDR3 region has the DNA TGTGCCAGCACCCCAAGAACCCAAGGGGGCCAAGAGACCCAGTACTTC. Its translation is CASTPRTQGGQETQYF.

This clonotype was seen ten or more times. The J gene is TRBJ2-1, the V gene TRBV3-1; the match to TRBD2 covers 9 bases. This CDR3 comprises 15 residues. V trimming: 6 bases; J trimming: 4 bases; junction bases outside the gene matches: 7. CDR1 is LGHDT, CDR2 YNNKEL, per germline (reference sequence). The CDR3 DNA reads TGTGCCAGCAGTAGGTCGGCGGGAGGGTACAATGAGCAGTTCTTC. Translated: CASSRSAGGYNEQFF.

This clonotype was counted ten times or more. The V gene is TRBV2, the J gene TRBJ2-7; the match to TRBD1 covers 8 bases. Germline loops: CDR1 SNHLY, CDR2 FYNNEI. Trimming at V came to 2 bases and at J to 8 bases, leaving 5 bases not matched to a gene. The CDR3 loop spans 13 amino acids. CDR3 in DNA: TGTGCCAGCAGTGAAATAGACAGGGGTAAGCAGTACTTC. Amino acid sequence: CASSEIDRGKQYF.

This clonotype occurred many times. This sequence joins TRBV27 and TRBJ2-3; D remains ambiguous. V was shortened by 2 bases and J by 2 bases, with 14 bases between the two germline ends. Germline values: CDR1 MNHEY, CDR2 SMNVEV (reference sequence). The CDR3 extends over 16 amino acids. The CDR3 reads CASSLTVDKYTDTQYF. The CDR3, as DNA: TGTGCCAGCAGTTTAACGGTAGACAAGTACACAGATACGCAGTATTTT.

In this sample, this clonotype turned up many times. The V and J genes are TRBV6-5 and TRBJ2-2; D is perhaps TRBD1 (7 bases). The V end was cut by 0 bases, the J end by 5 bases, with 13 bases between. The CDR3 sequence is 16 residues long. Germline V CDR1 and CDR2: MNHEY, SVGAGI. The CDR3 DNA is TGTGCCAGCAGTTACTCGAACAGGGGAGGAACCGGGGAGCTGTTTTTT. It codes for CASSYSNRGGTGELFF.

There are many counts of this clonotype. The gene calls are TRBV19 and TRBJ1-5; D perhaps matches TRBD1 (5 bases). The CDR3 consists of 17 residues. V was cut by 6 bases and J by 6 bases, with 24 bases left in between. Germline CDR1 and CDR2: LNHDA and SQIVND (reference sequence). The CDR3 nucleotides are TGTGCCAGTAGGGGACGCATGGGGTTATTCCTCGGTCAGCCCCAGCATTTT. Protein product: CASRGRMGLFLGQPQHF.